This T cell receptor beta chain emerged from a study of response to subunit inactivated influenza vaccine listed by TCRdb under 2018. About the full investigation: The study used deep quantitative T cell receptor repertoire profiling to track responses to a trivalent subunit inactivated influenza vaccine.

Library creation used RT-PCR. The sequencing machine was an Illumina HiSeq 2500. Starting from the raw public reads, TCRdb applied fastp trimming at Q25, assembled clones with MiXCR and retained in-frame beta chains. Merged by CDR3 protein, the rows form single entries marked with the most common genes and DNA. The sample includes hundreds of thousands of distinct CDR3 sequences, with about a sixth observed a single time. The ten largest clones take up approximately 10% of the sample. Note on this clonotype: The antigen this receptor binds is unknown. No much larger clone is present one base from it, and per-base qualities are unavailable.

Broad study findings and their caveats: The authors suggested that each seasonal influenza vaccination may recruit only a limited number of new T cells.

Trimmed from V: 5 bases; trimmed from J: 1 base; junction bases lacking a gene match: 8. Based on the germline V gene (reference sequence), the CDR1 and CDR2 sequences are PRHDT and FYEKMQ. The CDR3 numbers 15 residues from cysteine through phenylalanine. CDR3 DNA only is kept here, 45 bases in frame from base 1. The specimen was PBMCs from blood, collected about 12 days after vaccination. This receptor chain uses TRBV13 and TRBJ2-7, and 7 bases in between align with TRBD1. This TCR was recovered from a man aged 50 or older who received an inactivated influenza vaccine. Donor details come from another sample of the same person, matched by shared clones. The CDR3 protein is CASSPRATGSYEQYF. The bases are TGTGCCAGCAGCCCACGCGCGACAGGGTCCTACGAGCAGTACTTC.